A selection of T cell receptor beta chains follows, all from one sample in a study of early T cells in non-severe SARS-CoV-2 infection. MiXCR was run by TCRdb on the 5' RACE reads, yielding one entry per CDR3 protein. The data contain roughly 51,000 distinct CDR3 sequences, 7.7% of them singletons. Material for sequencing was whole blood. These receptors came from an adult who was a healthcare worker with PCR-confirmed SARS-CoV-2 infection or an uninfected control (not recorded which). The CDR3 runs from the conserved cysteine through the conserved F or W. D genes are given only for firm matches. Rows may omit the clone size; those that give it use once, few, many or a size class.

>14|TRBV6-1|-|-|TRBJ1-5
CASSHLDSNQPQHF
TGTGCCAGCAGCCACCTGGACAGCAATCAGCCCCAGCATTTT
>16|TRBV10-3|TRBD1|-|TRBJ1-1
CAISANPGQPNTEAFF
TGTGCCATCAGTGCAAACCCGGGACAGCCGAACACTGAAGCTTTCTTT
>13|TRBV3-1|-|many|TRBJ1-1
CASRSGWSTEAFF
TGTGCCAGCAGATCAGGGTGGAGCACTGAAGCTTTCTTT
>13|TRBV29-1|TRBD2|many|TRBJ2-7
CSVGGTMTYEQYF
TGCAGCGTGGGGGGGACGATGACCTACGAGCAGTACTTC
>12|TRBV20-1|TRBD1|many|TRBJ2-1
CSAGQGDNEQFF
TGCAGTGCTGGACAGGGGGACAATGAGCAGTTCTTC
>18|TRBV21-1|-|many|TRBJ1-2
CASTNWGSRGGLNYGYTF
TGTGCCAGCACCAACTGGGGTTCCAGGGGAGGGCTGAACTATGGCTACACCTTC
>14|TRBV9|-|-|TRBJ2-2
CASSVGGDTGELFF
TGTGCCAGCAGCGTAGGGGGTGACACCGGGGAGCTGTTTTTT
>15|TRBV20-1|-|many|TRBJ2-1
CSASSCRACSNEQFF
TGCAGTGCTAGTTCCTGCAGGGCCTGTAGCAATGAGCAGTTCTTC
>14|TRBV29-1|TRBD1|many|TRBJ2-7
CSVTTGGRTYEQYF
TGCAGCGTTACCACAGGGGGGAGGACCTACGAGCAGTACTTC
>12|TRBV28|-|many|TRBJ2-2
CASSLVGGELFF
TGTGCCAGCAGTTTGGTTGGCGGGGAGCTGTTTTTT
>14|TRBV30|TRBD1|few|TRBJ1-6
CAWTPGQGGSPLHF
TGTGCCTGGACCCCGGGACAGGGAGGTTCACCCCTCCACTTT
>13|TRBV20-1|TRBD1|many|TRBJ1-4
CSARNHRGEKLFF
TGCAGTGCTAGAAACCACAGGGGCGAAAAACTGTTTTTT
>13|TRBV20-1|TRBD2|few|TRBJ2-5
CSALSGAQETQYF
TGCAGTGCCCTTAGCGGGGCACAAGAGACCCAGTACTTC
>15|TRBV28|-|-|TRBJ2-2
CASRSGVLNTGELFF
TGTGCCAGCAGATCAGGGGTCCTGAACACCGGGGAGCTGTTTTTT
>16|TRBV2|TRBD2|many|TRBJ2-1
CASSEASAGDNNEQFF
TGTGCCAGCAGTGAAGCGTCAGCGGGGGACAACAATGAGCAGTTCTTC
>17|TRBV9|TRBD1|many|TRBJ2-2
CASSVAGQGTNTGELFF
TGTGCCAGCAGCGTAGCCGGACAGGGCACGAACACCGGGGAGCTGTTTTTT
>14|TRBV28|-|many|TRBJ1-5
CASSFTVRNQPQHF
TGTGCCAGCAGTTTCACAGTCCGCAATCAGCCCCAGCATTTT
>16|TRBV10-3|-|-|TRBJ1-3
CAISESGGKGGNTIYF
TGTGCCATCAGTGAGTCTGGCGGGAAAGGTGGAAACACCATATATTTT
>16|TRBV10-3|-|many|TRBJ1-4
CAISEAQGATNEKLFF
TGTGCCATCAGTGAGGCCCAGGGTGCAACTAATGAAAAACTGTTTTTT
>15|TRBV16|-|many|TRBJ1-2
CASSQGTAANYGYTF
TGTGCCAGCAGCCAAGGGACGGCAGCTAACTATGGCTACACCTTC
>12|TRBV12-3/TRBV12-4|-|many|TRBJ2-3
CASSAGSRTQYF
TGTGCCAGCAGTGCAGGGAGTCGGACGCAGTATTTT
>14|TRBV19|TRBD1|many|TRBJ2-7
CASSHGQGAYEQYF
TGTGCCAGTAGTCATGGACAGGGGGCGTACGAGCAGTACTTC
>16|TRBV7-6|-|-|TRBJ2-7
CASSFDGEQDGYEQYF
TGTGCCAGCAGCTTTGATGGGGAACAGGATGGGTACGAGCAGTACTTC
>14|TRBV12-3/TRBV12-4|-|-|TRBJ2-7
CASSLSPGSPQQYF
TGTGCCAGCAGTTTATCTCCGGGGAGCCCCCAGCAGTACTTC
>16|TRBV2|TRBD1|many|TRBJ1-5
CASSERQGRSNQPQHF
TGTGCCAGCAGTGAGAGACAGGGCCGGAGCAATCAGCCCCAGCATTTT
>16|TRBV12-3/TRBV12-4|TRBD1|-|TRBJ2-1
CASSDSPDRGSDEQFF
TGTGCCAGCAGCGATAGCCCGGACAGGGGTAGCGATGAGCAGTTCTTC
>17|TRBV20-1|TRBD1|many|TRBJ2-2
CSARGPGTGIITGELFF
TGCAGTGCTAGAGGGCCCGGGACAGGGATAATAACCGGGGAGCTGTTTTTT
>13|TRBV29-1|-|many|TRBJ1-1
CSVDLGGPRGAFF
TGCAGCGTTGATTTAGGGGGGCCTAGAGGAGCTTTCTTT
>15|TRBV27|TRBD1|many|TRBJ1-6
CASRRMDRVNSPLHF
TGTGCCAGCAGGAGAATGGACAGGGTCAATTCACCCCTCCACTTT
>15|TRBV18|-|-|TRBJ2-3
CASSPPGVRTDTQYF
TGTGCCAGCTCACCACCGGGAGTCCGCACAGATACGCAGTATTTT
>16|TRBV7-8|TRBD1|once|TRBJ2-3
CASSPQGARGTDTQYF
TGTGCCAGCAGCCCACAGGGGGCGCGTGGGACAGATACGCAGTATTTT
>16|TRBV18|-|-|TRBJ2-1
CASSPSWGAPSNEQFF
TGTGCCAGCTCCCCATCTTGGGGGGCTCCCTCCAATGAGCAGTTCTTC
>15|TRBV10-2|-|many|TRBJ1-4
CASSRVGSTNEKLFF
TGCGCCAGCAGCCGGGTTGGATCAACTAATGAAAAACTGTTTTTT
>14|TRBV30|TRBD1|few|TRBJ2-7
CAWRQGVTTYEQYF
TGTGCCTGGAGACAGGGGGTAACGACCTACGAGCAGTACTTC
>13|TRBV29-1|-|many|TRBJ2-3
CSKRGDHTDTQYF
TGCAGCAAGAGAGGGGACCACACAGATACGCAGTATTTT
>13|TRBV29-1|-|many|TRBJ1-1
CSALGGAPTEAFF
TGCAGCGCCCTAGGGGGGGCTCCCACTGAAGCTTTCTTT
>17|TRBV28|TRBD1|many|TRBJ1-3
CASSLSTGGLSGNTIYF
TGTGCCAGCAGTCTGTCGACAGGGGGCCTGTCTGGAAACACCATATATTTT
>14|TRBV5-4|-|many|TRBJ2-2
CASSLEGLAGELFF
TGTGCCAGCAGCTTGGAAGGGTTGGCCGGGGAGCTGTTTTTT
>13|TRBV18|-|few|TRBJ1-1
CASSPSGGTEAFF
TGTGCCAGCTCACCATCCGGGGGGACTGAAGCTTTCTTT
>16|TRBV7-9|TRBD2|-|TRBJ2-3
CASSPIGGAETDTQYF
TGTGCCAGCAGCCCGATCGGGGGGGCCGAAACAGATACGCAGTATTTT
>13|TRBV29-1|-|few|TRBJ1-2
CSVEDRRSKGYTF
TGCAGCGTTGAAGACAGGCGTTCTAAGGGCTACACCTTC
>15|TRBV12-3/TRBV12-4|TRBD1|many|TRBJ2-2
CASTGDREVTGELFF
TGTGCCAGCACCGGGGACAGGGAGGTCACCGGGGAGCTGTTTTTT
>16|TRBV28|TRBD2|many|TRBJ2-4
CASKTGGLLAKNIQYF
TGTGCCAGCAAGACGGGGGGGCTACTAGCCAAAAACATTCAGTACTTC
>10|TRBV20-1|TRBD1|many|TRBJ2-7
CSVETGKQYF
TGCAGTGTCGAGACAGGGAAGCAGTACTTC
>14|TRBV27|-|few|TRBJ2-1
CASSLLGAYNEQFF
TGTGCCAGCAGTTTATTAGGCGCATACAATGAGCAGTTCTTC
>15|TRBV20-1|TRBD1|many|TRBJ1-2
CSANSPGTGDYGYTF
TGCAGTGCTAACTCTCCCGGGACAGGGGACTATGGCTACACCTTC
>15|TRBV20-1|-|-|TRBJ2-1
CSARDEGVAYNEQFF
TGCAGTGCTAGAGATGAGGGGGTGGCCTACAATGAGCAGTTCTTC
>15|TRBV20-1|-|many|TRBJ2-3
CSALGWGQRTDTQYF
TGCAGTGCTTTGGGCTGGGGGCAGCGCACAGATACGCAGTATTTT
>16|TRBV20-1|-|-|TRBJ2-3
CSARPTRSGSTDTQYF
TGCAGTGCTAGGCCGACAAGGAGCGGATCCACAGATACGCAGTATTTT
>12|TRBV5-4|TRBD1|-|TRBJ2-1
CASSSLTGVRFF
TGTGCCAGCAGCTCCCTTACAGGGGTACGGTTCTTC
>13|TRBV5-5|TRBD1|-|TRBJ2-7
CASSGTGVYEQYF
TGTGCCAGCAGCGGGACAGGGGTCTACGAGCAGTACTTC
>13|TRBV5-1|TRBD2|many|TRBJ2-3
CASSSLAENTQYF
TGCGCCAGCAGCAGCCTAGCGGAAAATACGCAGTATTTT
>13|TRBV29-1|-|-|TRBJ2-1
CSVFQTGRGEQFF
TGCAGCGTTTTTCAGACAGGGCGGGGAGAGCAGTTCTTC
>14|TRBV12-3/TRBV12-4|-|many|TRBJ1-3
CASSFFQTGNTIYF
TGTGCCAGCAGTTTTTTCCAGACTGGAAACACCATATATTTT
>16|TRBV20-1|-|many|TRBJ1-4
CSASTFRAKQYEKLFF
TGCAGTGCTAGCACTTTCAGGGCCAAGCAATATGAAAAACTGTTTTTT
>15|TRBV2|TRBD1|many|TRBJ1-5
CASSADRGKNQPQHF
TGTGCCAGCAGCGCGGACAGGGGAAAAAATCAGCCCCAGCATTTT
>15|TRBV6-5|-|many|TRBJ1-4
CASSYKGRVGEKLFF
TGTGCCAGCAGTTACAAGGGCAGGGTTGGGGAAAAACTGTTTTTT